Shown below are 21 T cell receptor beta chains from a single sample sequenced in a study of CD8 T cells in Susac syndrome. When the RNA was reverse transcribed, random hexamers were used with an input of roughly 0.5 to 1 ug. TCRdb re-called the immunoSEQ multiplex PCR reads through MiXCR, storing one row per CDR3 protein. The sample shows approximately 170,000 distinct CDR3 sequences, roughly 94% of them seen only once. Specimen: CD4+ T cells from PBMCs. The receptors here all came from a human donor in good health.

The chain couples TRBV10-3 to TRBJ1-3; 9 bases match TRBD1. After removal of 0 bases from V and 10 bases from J, the junction contained 13 bases not matched to a gene. Germline CDR1 reads ENHRY; CDR2 reads SYGVKD. CDR3 length: 17 residues. The CDR3 region is CAISESTPGTGYRTIYF. CDR3 bases: TGTGCCATCAGTGAGTCGACGCCCGGGACAGGGTATCGTACCATATATTTT.

The V and J genes are TRBV6-2 or TRBV6-3 and TRBJ1-5, with a tentative D call TRBD1 (5 bases). V was shortened by 2 bases and J by 4 bases, with 6 bases between the two germline ends. The germline gives CDR1 MNHEY, CDR2 SVGEGT. There are 13 residues in the CDR3. CDR3 bases: TGTGCCAGCAGTTACGGGGGAAATCAGCCCCAGCATTTT. This codes for CASSYGGNQPQHF.

V and J are TRBV2 and TRBJ2-7; D gene uncertain. The CDR3 contains 12 residues. Trimming took 2 bases from V and 4 from J, leaving 6 bases between them. Germline V lookup: CDR1 SNHLY, CDR2 FYNNEI. CDR3: CASSEQSYEQYF. In nucleotides, the CDR3 is TGTGCCAGCAGTGAACAATCGTACGAGCAGTACTTC.

This clonotype was observed once. This chain uses TRBV11-2 with TRBJ1-1, with a possible D match to TRBD1 (6 bases). CDR1 and CDR2 from the germline V gene are SGHAT and FQNNGV. V was trimmed by 5 bases and J by 4 bases, leaving 11 bases between them. CDR3 length equals 13 residues. The CDR3 bases are TGTGCCAGCAGCCGGACAGACCTCACTGAAGCTTTCTTT. It is translated as CASSRTDLTEAFF.

The CDR3 is CASSYKYYEQYF. As DNA, the CDR3 is TGTGCCAGCAGTTACAAGTACTACGAGCAGTACTTC. V usage is TRBV6-6 and J usage is TRBJ2-7; D remains unclear. This CDR3 region has 12 residues. Looked up from germline, CDR1 is MNHNY and CDR2 is SVGAGI (reference sequence). V was trimmed by 2 bases and J by 3 bases, leaving 5 bases between them.

This clonotype appeared once. The chain combines TRBV28 with TRBJ1-5, with 7 bases identical to TRBD1. J lost 1 base, V lost 5 bases, and 17 bases had no gene match. The CDR3 has 19 amino acids. Germline V gives CDR1 MDHEN, CDR2 SYDVKM. In DNA, the CDR3 is TGTGCCAGCAGTCTTAATGACGGGCTACAGGGGAGGAGCAATCAGCCCCAGCATTTT. It translates to CASSLNDGLQGRSNQPQHF. The variable domain in full, completed from reference TRBV28 and TRBJ1-5, reads DVKVTQSSRYLVKRTGEKVFLECVQDMDHENMFWYRQDPGLGLRLIYFSYDVKMKEKGDIPEGYSVSREKKERFSLILESASTNQTSMYLCASSLNDGLQGRSNQPQHFGDGTRLSIL.

The rearrangement uses TRBV4-1 and TRBJ1-5; no clear D gene. Germline V gene data show CDR1 as MGHRA and CDR2 as YSYEKL. The length of the CDR3 is 13 residues. Trimming stripped 5 bases from V and 7 bases from J, with 12 bases between. CDR3 nucleotide sequence: TGCGCCAGCAGCGCCTCGGGAGGGCAGCCCCAGCATTTT. Its protein product is CASSASGGQPQHF.

This rearrangement joins TRBV7-9 to TRBJ2-3; D is undetermined. CDR1 SEHNR and CDR2 FQNEAQ come from the germline V gene (reference sequence). Trimming cost V 5 bases and J 3 bases, with 9 bases left between them. The CDR3 length is 13 residues. The CDR3 loop reads CASSISGTDTQYF. DNA of the CDR3: TGTGCCAGCAGCATCAGTGGGACAGATACGCAGTATTTT.

This clonotype appeared a single time. The chain links TRBV10-2 to TRBJ1-1; TRBD1 might be the D (6 bases). Germline lookup yields CDR1 WSHSY and CDR2 SAAADI. CDR3 length: 13 residues. V lost 6 bases, J lost 4 bases, and 12 bases lay in between. CDR3 protein: CASSEQGTTEAFF. The CDR3 DNA is TGCGCCAGCAGCGAGCAGGGGACCACTGAAGCTTTCTTT.

This clonotype showed up just a few times. V and J are TRBV10-3 and TRBJ2-4; TRBD1 might be the D (5 bases). The V end was cut by 4 bases, the J end by 6 bases, with 7 bases between. CDR3 length equals 12 residues. The germline V gene has CDR1 ENHRY and CDR2 SYGVKD. The CDR3 sequence is CAISGQGNIQYF. The CDR3 coding sequence is TGTGCCATCAGTGGTCAGGGAAACATTCAGTACTTC.

The rearrangement uses TRBV5-1 and TRBJ2-5; a possible D gene is TRBD2 (5 bases). CDR1 is SGHRS and CDR2 is YFSETQ in the germline V gene. Trimming took 2 bases from V and 5 from J, leaving 16 bases between them. CDR3 length: 15 residues. The CDR3 protein is CASSFDSPSGETQYF. The CDR3 nucleotides read TGCGCCAGCAGCTTTGACTCGCCCTCGGGGGAGACCCAGTACTTC.

The V gene is TRBV4-1, the J gene TRBJ1-1, with D possibly matching TRBD1 (5 bases). The CDR3 length is 12 residues. The germline gives CDR1 MGHRA, CDR2 YSYEKL. V lost 8 bases and J lost 4, with 11 bases in between. This CDR3 is CASRDRSTEAFF. Written as DNA, the CDR3 is TGCGCCAGCCGCGACAGAAGCACTGAAGCTTTCTTT.

The gene calls are TRBV6-5 and TRBJ1-3, with D unclear. Germline CDR1 MNHEY, CDR2 SVGAGI. The CDR3 totals 14 residues. V was clipped by 6 bases and J by 3 bases, with 12 bases between them. CDR3 amino acids: CASSSGSRGNTIYF. The CDR3 DNA reads TGTGCCAGCAGCTCCGGGTCCCGTGGAAACACCATATATTTT.

The chain has TRBV11-2 and TRBJ2-7, with a weak D call TRBD1 (6 bases). The V and J ends lost 6 bases and 2 bases respectively, with 26 bases between them. From germline, CDR1 is SGHAT and CDR2 FQNNGV. CDR3 size: 18 residues. This CDR3 reads CASSKPPRGTLFAYEQYF. In nucleotides, the CDR3 is TGTGCCAGCAGTAAACCCCCCAGGGGAACCTTATTCGCCTACGAGCAGTACTTC. The whole variable domain, remainder taken from reference TRBV11-2 and TRBJ2-7, is EAGVAQSPRYKIIEKRQSVAFWCNPISGHATLYWYQQILGQGPKLLIQFQNNGVVDDSQLPKDRFSAERLKGVDSTLKIQPAKLEDSAVYLCASSKPPRGTLFAYEQYFGPGTRLTVT.

The J gene is TRBJ2-1, the V gene TRBV6-5, with 9 bases aligning to TRBD2. V was clipped by 0 bases and J by 5 bases; unmatched bases: 2. Germline V gene data show CDR1 as MNHEY and CDR2 as SVGAGI. CDR3 length: 15 residues. The CDR3 coding sequence is TGTGCCAGCAGTTACTCGGGACTAGCCCACAATGAGCAGTTCTTC. This codes for CASSYSGLAHNEQFF.

The chain couples TRBV7-2 to TRBJ1-1; no reliable D call. Trimming removed 1 base from V and 3 bases from J, with 9 bases in between. There are 14 residues in the CDR3. From germline, CDR1 is SGHTA and CDR2 FQGNSA. In nucleotides, the CDR3 is TGTGCCAGCAGCTTAGGGGGTAGGGACACTGAAGCTTTCTTT. Residues: CASSLGGRDTEAFF. The full variable domain, its missing parts supplied by reference TRBV7-2 and TRBJ1-1, is GAGVSQSPSNKVTEKGKDVELRCDPISGHTALYWYRQSLGQGLEFLIYFQGNSAPDKSGLPSDRFSAERTGGSVSTLTIQRTQQEDSAVYLCASSLGGRDTEAFFGQGTRLTVV.

The chain joins TRBV7-9 to TRBJ1-5; D is uncertain. The CDR3 consists of 13 residues. Germline V gene lookup returns CDR1 SEHNR and CDR2 FQNEAQ (reference sequence). V was cut by 0 bases and J by 9 bases, with 9 bases left in between. The CDR3 here is CASSLAGPGPQHF. The CDR3 DNA reads TGTGCCAGCAGCTTAGCCGGGCCAGGGCCCCAGCATTTT.

This chain links TRBV11-2 with TRBJ2-7, with D possibly being TRBD1 (5 bases). The CDR3 has 15 residues. The V and J ends lost 5 bases and 6 bases respectively, with 20 bases between them. Germline assignment: CDR1 SGHAT and CDR2 FQNNGV. CDR3 nucleotide sequence: TGTGCCAGCAGCCTAAGACAGTCTCCTCCCCGCGAGCAGTACTTC. Residues: CASSLRQSPPREQYF.

The chain recombines TRBV21-1 with TRBJ2-7; the table's TRBD2 call for D was not verified on the DNA. TRBV21-1 counts as a pseudogene. This CDR3 contains 18 residues. The chain's CDR3 is CASSNLPCGSADSYEQYF. The CDR3 DNA is TGTGCCAGCAGCAATCTACCGTGCGGGTCGGCAGATTCCTACGAGCAGTACTTC.

The chain combines TRBV12-3 or TRBV12-4 with TRBJ2-1, with D perhaps TRBD2 (6 bases). Trimming stripped 8 bases from V and 5 bases from J, with 16 bases between. The CDR3 contains 14 residues. In nucleotides, the CDR3 is TGTGCCAGCTCGCGCCAACTAGCAAACAATGAGCAGTTCTTC. Protein sequence: CASSRQLANNEQFF.

The V call is TRBV21-1, the J call TRBJ1-1; no DNA check was done on the table's D call, TRBD1. TRBV21-1 is a pseudogene. The CDR3 totals 15 residues. The DNA for the CDR3 is TGTGCCAGCAGCAAATACCCAGGGGGCGGCACTGAAGCTTTCTTT. This encodes CASSKYPGGGTEAFF.